This T cell receptor (beta chain) was recorded in a study of shared clonotypes between healthy human individuals (dated by TCRdb to 2018 to 2021). Turning to the overall study: A few men and a couple of women, aged 18 to 49 years, made up the cohort. Libraries were prepared and TCR repertoires were sequenced by different laboratories using diverse techniques, in order to increase sequencing depth and limit assay-specific biases. For each donor, CD4 naive and CD4 memory were each run on three plates, CD8 naive on two plates, and CD8 memory on one plate. Leukapheresis yielded between about 0.94 and 9 billion PBMCs per donor. Blood TCR repertoires of four to six healthy adults were deeply sequenced to estimate repertoire size and the extent of clonotype sharing between individuals. Points the paper makes about the study in general: Sampling was limited to blood, and TCR repertoires in tissue likely differ from TCR repertoires in blood. Incomplete sequencing was indicated by rarefaction of sorted-subset datasets, despite the large sequencing depth. Compared with non-shared clonotypes, clonotypes shared by all four sorted-subset donors had higher generation probabilities. About 5% of naive CD4, 3.5% of naive CD8, about 2.5% of memory CD4, and about 0.4% of memory CD8 clonotypes were shared across a few donors. Pairwise subsampling indicated that sequencing depth was expected to affect the degree of clonotype sharing among donors. Larger estimated clonotype richness was generally found for naive subsets than for memory subsets. The small number of donors limited the genetic and exposure-history diversity represented.

Using the deep immunoSEQ assay, multiplex PCR amplified TCR CDR3 regions from genomic DNA. Extracted genomic DNA from each cell subset was distributed evenly across all wells of several immunoSEQ 96-well plates, and each plate was treated as a replicate. For sorted subsets, approximately 200 ng of genomic DNA, equivalent to roughly 33,000 T cell genomes, went into each replicate PCR. Purified libraries were measured with a Qubit 3.0 fluorometer, size-checked on a Bioanalyzer 2100, and measured again with the KAPA Library Quantification kit. A separate single-read 150-cycle Illumina NextSeq 550 flow cell was used to sequence each immunoSEQ 96-well plate. The published analysis was carried out like this. The immunoSEQ output contained only junctional sequences without quality scores, so filtering could not match that applied to full-length reads. To assign V/J genes and CDR3, sequences were annotated against IMGT germline references using PyIR, a Python wrapper for IgBLAST v1.9. Reads with weak V/J assignments (E-value above 1e-6), missing CDR3, stop codons, out-of-frame junctions, or ambiguous translated residues were removed. A V3J clonotype was defined by an identical inferred V gene, J gene, and CDR3 amino acid sequence. Percentage overlap between repertoires was computed as shared unique clonotypes divided by the size of the smaller repertoire. Repertoire richness was assessed with RTK rarefaction, the Chao1 estimator, and Recon v2.1 estimates of unobserved clonotypes. OLGA was used to compute generation probabilities for all TCRbeta clonotypes that the gDNA method yielded from a handful of donors. The table was pulled from immuneACCESS by TCRdb, which kept in-frame rearrangements only. Such tables lose some clones; where checked, under half of the loss comes from unresolved V genes, and the rest has no known cause. The V and J calls and clone size come from that table; D and trimming were worked out from the DNA. In this sample the table shows roughly 1,500,000 clones, approximately 98% of which occur a single time. The ten most abundant clones make up about 0.4% of the sample.

Healthy HIV-negative adults with no recently reported acute infections or vaccinations were included as donors. Only Caucasian adults living in Nashville, Tennessee, USA were represented among the donors. CD4+ T cells were enriched by magnetic negative selection, after which naive cells were positively selected on CD45RA and the negative fraction was taken as the memory subset. After blood collection by leukapheresis, PBMCs were isolated using Ficoll-Histopaque density gradient centrifugation and then cryopreserved in the vapor phase of liquid nitrogen. Purity and quantity of every magnetically sorted T cell population were checked by analytical flow cytometry. From each sorted fraction, genomic DNA was isolated and quantified by UV absorbance on a Nanodrop 2000c. Details on this clone: This clone's antigen is unknown. Within one base of it there is no much larger clone, and no base qualities were kept. Other DNA sequences from this sample encode an identical CDR3 as well.

Based on the germline V gene, the CDR1 and CDR2 sequences are KGHSH and LQKENI. The V end loses 2 bases and the J end loses 2 bases, and a stretch of 6 bases separates them. The CDR3 covers 13 residues, taking in both the cysteine and the phenylalanine. Of the read, only the CDR3 DNA is kept; its 39 bases are in frame from base 1. The V and J segments used are TRBV18 and TRBJ2-5; no D gene call is confident. This TCR came from a man younger than 45 in good health. Sequencing was done on a sample of naive CD4+ T cells sorted from blood. The cell subset or site label corresponds to: CD45RA+ positively selected. The DNA sequence follows: TGTGCCAGCTCACCAGGGCAGCAAGAGACCCAGTACTTC. Its protein is CASSPGQQETQYF.